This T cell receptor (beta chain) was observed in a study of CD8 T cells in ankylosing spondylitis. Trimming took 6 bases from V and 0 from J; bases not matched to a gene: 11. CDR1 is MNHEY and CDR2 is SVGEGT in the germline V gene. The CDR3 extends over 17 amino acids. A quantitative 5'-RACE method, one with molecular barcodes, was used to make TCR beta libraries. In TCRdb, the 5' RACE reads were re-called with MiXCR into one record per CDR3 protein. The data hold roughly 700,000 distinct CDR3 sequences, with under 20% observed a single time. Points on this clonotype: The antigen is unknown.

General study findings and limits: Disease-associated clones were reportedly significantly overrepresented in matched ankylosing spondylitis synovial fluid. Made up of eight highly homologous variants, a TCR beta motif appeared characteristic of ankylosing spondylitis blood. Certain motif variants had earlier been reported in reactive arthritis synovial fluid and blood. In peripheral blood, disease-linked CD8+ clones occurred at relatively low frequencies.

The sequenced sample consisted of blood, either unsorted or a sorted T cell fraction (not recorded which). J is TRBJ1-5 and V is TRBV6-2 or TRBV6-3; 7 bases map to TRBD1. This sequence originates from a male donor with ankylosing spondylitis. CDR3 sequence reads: CASSLRTGEYSNQPQHF. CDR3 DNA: TGTGCCAGCAGCCTGCGGACAGGCGAGTATAGCAATCAGCCCCAGCATTTT.